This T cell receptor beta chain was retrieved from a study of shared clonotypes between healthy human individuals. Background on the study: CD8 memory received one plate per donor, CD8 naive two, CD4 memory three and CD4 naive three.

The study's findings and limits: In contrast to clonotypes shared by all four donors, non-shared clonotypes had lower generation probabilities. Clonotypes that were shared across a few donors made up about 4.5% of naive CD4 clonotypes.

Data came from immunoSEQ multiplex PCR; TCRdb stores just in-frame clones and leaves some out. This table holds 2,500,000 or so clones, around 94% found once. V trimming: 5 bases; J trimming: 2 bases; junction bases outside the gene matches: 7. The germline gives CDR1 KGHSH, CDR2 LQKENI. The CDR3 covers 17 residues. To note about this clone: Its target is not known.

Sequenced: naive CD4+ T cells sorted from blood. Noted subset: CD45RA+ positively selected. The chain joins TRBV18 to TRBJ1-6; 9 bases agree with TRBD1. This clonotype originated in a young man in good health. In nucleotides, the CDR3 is TGTGCCAGCTCAGAACAGGGGGCCGGGGCCTATAATTCACCCCTCCACTTT. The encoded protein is CASSEQGAGAYNSPLHF.